Here is one T cell receptor beta chain with its context. This entry comes from a study of blood T cell repertoires in COVID-19. At the level of the study: Nucleic acid was either cDNA or gDNA, and it came from T cells, B-cell-depleted T cells, or PBMCs.

The CDR3 extends over 14 amino acids. Germline CDR1 reads SGHRS; CDR2 reads YFSETQ. V was shortened by 4 bases and J by 2 bases, with 10 bases between the two germline ends. In the original analysis: Researchers report that nucleated cell counts were estimated from reference gene primer amplification. Clones were sequenced by immunoSEQ multiplex PCR, and TCRdb holds only the in-frame ones, with some missing. That table gives V, J and clone size, and the DNA gave D and trimming. The sample carries a few hundred thousand clones, around 87% recorded once. The rearrangement uses TRBV5-1 and TRBJ1-3; D unresolved. Input material: peripheral blood. The sequence was obtained from a woman aged 60-75 years with COVID-19, enrolled during active disease. The CDR3 region has the DNA TGCGCCAGCAGCCCCCCCGGGGCTGGAAACACCATATATTTT. Amino acid sequence: CASSPPGAGNTIYF. The entire variable domain, with the rest obtained from reference TRBV5-1 and TRBJ1-3, is as follows: KAGVTQTPRYLIKTRGQQVTLSCSPISGHRSVSWYQQTPGQGLQFLFEYFSETQRNKGNFPGRFSGRQFSNSRSEMNVSTLELGDSALYLCASSPPGAGNTIYFGEGSWLTVV.